This TCR beta chain was sequenced in a study of OX40 agonist ivuxolimab in advanced cancers. Autoimmune disease history or systemic immunosuppression meant exclusion. Study-wide results and caveats: Some nonresponders also had low normalized T-cell clonal expansion.

In the case of this clone: Antigen: not known.

J was trimmed by 2 bases and V by 4 bases; bases with no gene match: 5. Looked up from germline, CDR1 is MNHEY and CDR2 is SVGAGI. The CDR3 is 14 amino acids. The repertoire was sequenced with immunoSEQ multiplex PCR; TCRdb's copy has only in-frame clones and lacks some. Counted here are under 85,000 clones, just over 85% occurring once; the ten biggest clones make up approximately 1.9%. The input for sequencing was CD4+ or CD8+ T cells sorted from blood, taken in a trial of the OX40 agonist ivuxolimab. The chain combines TRBV6-5 with TRBJ2-7; 7 bases map to TRBD1. The sequence was obtained from an adult with an advanced solid tumor such as melanoma, head and neck, liver or kidney cancer. The CDR3 DNA sequence: TGTGCCAGCAGTTCCGGGACAGTCCCCTACGAGCAGTACTTC. Its protein product is CASSSGTVPYEQYF.